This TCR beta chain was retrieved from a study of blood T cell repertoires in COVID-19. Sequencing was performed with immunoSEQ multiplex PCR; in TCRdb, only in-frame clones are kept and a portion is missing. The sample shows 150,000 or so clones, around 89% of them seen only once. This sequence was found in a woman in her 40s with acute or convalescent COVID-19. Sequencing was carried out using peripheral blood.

CDR3 in amino acids: CASSIRSSGNTIYF. The CDR3 DNA reads TGTGCCAGTAGTATTAGGAGCTCTGGAAACACCATATATTTT. This chain links TRBV19 with TRBJ1-3, with D uncertain. Trimming took off 3 bases at V and 0 bases at J, with 6 bases between the two ends. There are 14 residues in the CDR3. Germline lookup yields CDR1 LNHDA and CDR2 SQIVND (reference sequence).